These 22 T cell receptor beta chains came from one sample sequenced in a study of CD8+CD57+ T cells in acquired aplastic anemia. TCR beta VDJ combinations and CDR3 sequences were profiled from genomic DNA. MiXCR, applied by TCRdb to the reads, yields one record per CDR3 protein. The data hold about 200,000 distinct CDR3 sequences, with about 37% observed a single time. Sample: sorted CD4+, CD8+, or CD8+CD57+ T cells (not recorded which) from PBMCs. These receptors were collected from a human donor in good health, serving as a control.

In its sample, this clonotype was seen many times. The chain recombines TRBV19 with TRBJ1-2; 10 bases are a match to TRBD1. The CDR3 covers 15 residues. Looked up from germline, CDR1 is LNHDA and CDR2 is SQIVND (reference sequence). Germline trimming cut 4 bases from V and 4 bases from J; bases unmatched to any gene: 6. CDR3 DNA: TGTGCCAGTAGTAGTCCCCGGACAGGGGGCTATGGCTACACCTTC. It codes for CASSSPRTGGYGYTF.

This clonotype has a count of ten or more. The chain links TRBV24-1 to TRBJ2-2, with 7 bases lining up with TRBD2. The CDR3 runs to 17 residues. V gave up 4 bases and J gave up 6 bases; unmatched junction bases: 13. Germline V gene sequence: CDR1 KGHDR, CDR2 SFDVKD. The chain's CDR3 is CATSDRGTKTWSGELFF. The CDR3 DNA follows: TGTGCCACCAGTGACCGAGGGACTAAGACCTGGTCCGGGGAGCTGTTTTTT.

In DNA, the CDR3 is TGTGCCAGCCAAGACCCGGCTAATGAAAAACTGTTTTTT. It is translated as CASQDPANEKLFF. This sequence joins TRBV25-1 and TRBJ1-4, with D unclear. V lost 8 bases and J lost 3, with 10 bases in between. Germline V gene data show CDR1 as MGHDK and CDR2 as SYGVNS. The CDR3 sequence is 13 residues long.

This clonotype was seen ten or more times. The gene calls are TRBV20-1 and TRBJ2-1; TRBD1 agrees at 7 bases. The CDR3 consists of 16 residues. Germline values: CDR1 DFQATT, CDR2 SNEGSKA (reference sequence). V shed 6 bases, J shed 0 bases, and the junction held 11 bases outside the gene matches. The CDR3 region is CSASQPGGSSYNEQFF. DNA of the CDR3: TGCAGTGCCTCTCAGCCAGGGGGAAGCTCCTACAATGAGCAGTTCTTC.

The chain employs TRBV4-2 and TRBJ2-7; D is perhaps TRBD1 (6 bases). CDR1 is LGHNA and CDR2 is YNFKEQ in the germline V gene. The CDR3 loop spans 16 amino acids. The germline V and J ends were trimmed by 4 bases and 2 bases, with 18 bases remaining between them. The DNA for the CDR3 is TGTGCCAGCAGCCCTCCAGGTAGGCAGGGGACCTACGAGCAGTACTTC. Protein: CASSPPGRQGTYEQYF.

V gene TRBV12-3 or TRBV12-4 combines with J gene TRBJ1-1, with TRBD1 matching 7 bases. Germline trimming cut 5 bases from V and 5 bases from J; bases unmatched to any gene: 8. This CDR3 has 14 amino acids. The CDR3 spells CASSPTGKVTEAFF. The CDR3 region has the DNA TGTGCCAGCAGTCCGACAGGGAAGGTGACTGAAGCTTTCTTT.

This clonotype has only one observation. Being one base from a much bigger clone, this may be a read error. J is TRBJ2-7 and V is TRBV4-1; 9 bases fit TRBD1. CDR3 length equals 15 residues. CDR1 is MGHRA and CDR2 is YSYEKL in the germline V gene. The DNA of the CDR3 is TGCGCCAGCGGCCACCGACCGGGACAGGGCTACGAGCAGTACTTC. Its translation is CASGHRPGQGYEQYF.

This clonotype was observed many times. The chain carries TRBV20-1 and TRBJ1-2, with a possible D match to TRBD1 (6 bases). V was trimmed by 1 base and J by 4 bases, leaving 10 bases between them. Germline-derived CDR1 and CDR2 are DFQATT and SNEGSKA (reference sequence). The CDR3 consists of 13 residues. CDR3: CSARGQDGYGYTF. The CDR3 DNA follows: TGCAGTGCTAGAGGACAGGACGGCTATGGCTACACCTTC.

This clonotype was seen many times. J is TRBJ2-7 and V is TRBV25-1; D may correspond to TRBD1 or TRBD2 (6 bases each). V shed 8 bases and J shed 2 bases, with 16 bases lying between them. The germline gives CDR1 MGHDK, CDR2 SYGVNS. The CDR3 runs to 14 residues. In nucleotides, the CDR3 is TGTGCCAGCGGAGGGGGTTCCGGGGCCTACGAGCAGTACTTC. Translation: CASGGGSGAYEQYF.

This clonotype was counted at least ten times. V and J are TRBV20-1 and TRBJ2-6; D ambiguous. Germline-derived CDR1 and CDR2 are DFQATT and SNEGSKA (reference sequence). CDR3 length equals 13 residues. V was cut by 6 bases and J by 4 bases, with 10 bases left in between. In nucleotides, the CDR3 is TGCAGTGCAGCCTCGGGCGGGGCCAACGTCCTGACTTTC. It yields the protein CSAASGGANVLTF.

The chain links TRBV10-1 to TRBJ2-5, with 8 bases aligning to TRBD2. Germline-derived CDR1 and CDR2 are WNHNN and SYGVQD (reference sequence). Trimming cost V 3 bases and J 4 bases; bases outside gene matches: 10. CDR3 length: 16 amino acids. In DNA form, the CDR3 reads TGCGCCAGCAGTGACCGAGGTAGCGGGACCACAGAGACCCAGTACTTC. Translated, it gives CASSDRGSGTTETQYF.

This clonotype came up once. V is TRBV2 and J is TRBJ1-2; 7 bases fit TRBD1. CDR3 size: 15 residues. Germline V lookup: CDR1 SNHLY, CDR2 FYNNEI. V gave up 5 bases and J gave up 6 bases; unmatched junction bases: 12. The CDR3 is CASSSEDRALDGYTF. The DNA for the CDR3 is TGTGCCAGCAGTTCGGAAGACAGGGCTTTGGATGGCTACACCTTC. The entire variable domain, with the rest obtained from reference TRBV2 and TRBJ1-2, is as follows: EPEVTQTPSHQVTQMGQEVILRCVPISNHLYFYWYRQILGQKVEFLVSFYNNEISEKSEIFDDQFSVERPDGSNFTLKIRSTKLEDSAMYFCASSSEDRALDGYTFGSGTRLTVV.

Here the CDR3 reads CSVDSGGNTIYF. CDR3 bases: TGCAGCGTTGATTCCGGGGGAAACACCATATATTTT. The V and J genes are TRBV29-1 and TRBJ1-3; D is uncertain. This CDR3 comprises 12 residues. The germline V gene encodes CDR1 SQVTM and CDR2 ANQGSEA. Trimming took off 3 bases at V and 4 bases at J, with 7 bases between the two ends.

This clonotype was found a few times. CDR3 residues: CASSFPDGLAGDSSYNEQFF. The CDR3, as DNA: TGTGCCAGCAGCTTCCCTGACGGACTAGCGGGCGACTCTTCCTACAATGAGCAGTTCTTC. The chain recombines TRBV11-1 with TRBJ2-1; 11 bases map to TRBD2. This CDR3 has 20 residues. After removal of 3 bases from V and 1 base from J, the junction contained 14 bases not matched to a gene. Germline CDR1 SGHAT, CDR2 FQDESV (reference sequence).

About this clonotype itself: A much larger clone is a single base away; this may be a read error. The chain employs TRBV11-1 and TRBJ2-5; possible D gene TRBD1, 6 bases. This CDR3 is 14 amino acids long. CDR1 SGHAT and CDR2 FQDESV come from the germline V gene (reference sequence). The CDR3 DNA is TGTGCCAACAGCTTAGTAGGGGGATGGGAGACCCAGTACTTC. This sequence encodes CANSLVGGWETQYF.

A remark on this clonotype: Just one base apart from a much larger clone, this may be a read error. The rearrangement links TRBV20-1 to TRBJ1-2; D possibly corresponds to TRBD1 (6 bases). The CDR3 runs to 14 residues. In germline, CDR1 is DFQATT, CDR2 SNEGSKA (reference sequence). Between the trimmed V and J ends, which lost 0 bases and 4 bases, there was a span of 12 bases. The CDR3 DNA is TGCAGTGCTAGAGATCATGGGGGCGGCTATGGCTACACCTTC. Protein: CSARDHGGGYGYTF.

In DNA, the CDR3 is TGCAGCGTAAGTGAGGGGACGAACACTGAAGCTTTCTTT. Protein: CSVSEGTNTEAFF. The V call is TRBV29-1, the J call TRBJ1-1, with TRBD1 as a possible D gene (5 bases). The CDR3 spans 13 residues. Germline V lookup: CDR1 SQVTM, CDR2 ANQGSEA. Trimming stripped 6 bases from V and 1 base from J, with 12 bases between. The full variable domain, completed using reference TRBV29-1 and TRBJ1-1, is SAVISQKPSRDICQRGTSLTIQCQVDSQVTMMFWYRQQPGQSLTLIATANQGSEATYESGFVIDKFPISRPNLTFSTLTVSNMSPEDSSIYLCSVSEGTNTEAFFGQGTRLTVV.

The rearrangement joins TRBV7-3 to TRBJ2-3; tentatively, D is TRBD2 (7 bases). Trimming removed 11 bases from V and 4 bases from J, with 16 bases in between. CDR3 length: 13 amino acids. In germline, CDR1 is SGHTA, CDR2 FQGTGA. The CDR3 protein is CAVGGGPADTQYF. The CDR3 DNA reads TGTGCCGTTGGGGGGGGGCCCGCAGATACGCAGTATTTT.

The sample holds many counts of this clonotype. This chain joins TRBV5-8 and TRBJ2-3, with D unclear. CDR3 size: 14 residues. V was cut by 0 bases and J by 2 bases, with 7 bases left in between. Germline CDR1 and CDR2: SGHTS and YDEGEE. The CDR3 here is CASSLGLLTDTQYF. CDR3 coding DNA: TGTGCCAGCAGCTTGGGACTGCTCACAGATACGCAGTATTTT. Full variable domain (rest looked up from reference TRBV5-8 and TRBJ2-3): EAGVTQSPTHLIKTRGQQATLRCSPISGHTSVYWYQQALGLGLQFLLWYDEGEERNRGNFPPRFSGRQFPNYSSELNVNALELEDSALYLCASSLGLLTDTQYFGPGTRLTVL.

This clonotype was detected ten times or more. The chain employs TRBV12-3 or TRBV12-4 and TRBJ1-6; D call uncertain. CDR3 length equals 13 residues. V lost 4 bases to trimming and J lost 8 bases, with 9 bases between them. Written as DNA, the CDR3 is TGTGCCAGCAGTTCCTCGGGAGATTCACCCCTCCACTTT. Amino acids: CASSSSGDSPLHF.

This clonotype showed up many times. V and J are TRBV7-9 and TRBJ2-7; the match to TRBD1 covers 7 bases. Germline V gives CDR1 SEHNR, CDR2 FQNEAQ (reference sequence). V shed 1 base and J 6 bases; nucleotides not matched to a gene: 6. The CDR3 contains 14 residues. CDR3 bases: TGTGCCAGCAGCTTAGGTGGGACAGTAAGCGAGCAGTACTTC. Encoded protein: CASSLGGTVSEQYF.

A note on this clonotype: Mismatch with germline at one junction end may stem from a read error. The rearrangement uses TRBV20-1 and TRBJ2-7; tentatively, D is TRBD1 (8 bases). Per germline, CDR1 DFQATT and CDR2 SNEGSKA (reference sequence). This CDR3 region has 14 residues. The DNA for the CDR3 is TGCAGTGCTGGAGACAGGGGAGGGGACTACGAGCAGTACTTC. As protein: CSAGDRGGDYEQYF.